This is a list of T cell receptor beta chains from one sample in a study of T-cell memory formation after mild COVID-19. TCRdb analysed the 5' RACE reads with MiXCR anew, one entry per CDR3 protein. The data hold 270,000 or so distinct CDR3 sequences, with 15% to 20% observed a single time. The sequenced sample was PBMCs or a T cell subset sorted from them (not recorded which). These receptors were collected from a young man who had mild COVID-19 (a few samples of this study predate the infection). Cell type and time point are not known. CDR3s include the opening cysteine and the closing phenylalanine or tryptophan. A D gene is named only where the DNA matches it firmly. Size is stated for part of the rows, as once, few or many counts, or as a class when the clone is expanded.

d_call,clone_size,v_call,j_call,cdr3_aa,cdr3_nt
.,many,TRBV11-2,TRBJ2-5,CASSTGAQETQYF,TGTGCCAGCAGTACGGGGGCGCAAGAGACCCAGTACTTC
.,.,TRBV6-5,TRBJ1-4,CASSYSPDLRGKLFF,TGTGCCAGCAGTTACTCTCCCGATTTGAGGGGAAAACTGTTTTTT
TRBD1,.,TRBV20-1,TRBJ1-1,CSASWTGGRVDTEAFF,TGCAGTGCCTCCTGGACAGGGGGCAGGGTGGACACTGAAGCTTTCTTT
.,few,TRBV5-1,TRBJ1-4,CASSFQGGEEKLFF,TGCGCCAGCAGCTTCCAGGGAGGTGAGGAAAAACTGTTTTTT
.,few,TRBV7-6,TRBJ2-3,CASSLERRPTDTQYF,TGTGCCAGCAGCTTAGAAAGGCGACCCACAGATACGCAGTATTTT
TRBD2,few,TRBV9,TRBJ2-3,CASSVAPLTSGGADTQYF,TGTGCCAGCAGCGTAGCCCCTCTGACTAGCGGGGGCGCAGATACGCAGTATTTT
TRBD2,few,TRBV7-2,TRBJ2-5,CASGPGLASGTQYF,TGTGCCAGCGGACCGGGACTAGCTTCGGGGACCCAGTACTTC
TRBD1,few,TRBV27,TRBJ1-5,CASQETGLFSNQPQHF,TGTGCCAGCCAGGAGACAGGGCTCTTTAGCAATCAGCCCCAGCATTTT
.,.,TRBV4-3,TRBJ1-5,CASSQEPGFGQPQHF,TGCGCCAGCAGCCAAGAACCAGGGTTCGGTCAGCCCCAGCATTTT
.,once,TRBV5-1,TRBJ1-1,CASSVYGGEPNTEAFF,TGCGCCAGCAGCGTGTACGGGGGGGAGCCGAACACTGAAGCTTTCTTT
TRBD2,few,TRBV4-2,TRBJ2-2,CASSPGLAAGELFF,TGTGCCAGCAGCCCGGGACTAGCGGCCGGGGAGCTGTTTTTT
.,.,TRBV12-3/TRBV12-4,TRBJ2-7,CASSFGRNNEQYF,TGTGCCAGCAGTTTTGGGCGGAATAACGAGCAGTACTTC
TRBD1,many,TRBV10-3,TRBJ1-3,CAIGGTGIRNTIYF,TGTGCCATCGGGGGGACAGGGATTCGTAACACCATATATTTT
.,few,TRBV5-1,TRBJ2-7,CASSLVGSTYEQYF,TGCGCCAGCAGCTTGGTAGGCAGTACCTACGAGCAGTACTTC
.,.,TRBV4-2,TRBJ1-2,CASSQPRGQAGGYTF,TGTGCCAGCAGCCAACCCAGAGGCCAAGCGGGAGGCTACACCTTC
.,.,TRBV9,TRBJ1-1,CASSGEDYNTEAFF,TGTGCCAGCAGCGGGGAGGACTACAACACTGAAGCTTTCTTT
.,.,TRBV20-1,TRBJ1-6,CSARGGESNSPLHF,TGCAGTGCCAGGGGAGGGGAAAGTAATTCACCCCTCCACTTT
TRBD2,.,TRBV5-6,TRBJ2-1,CASSVRDYKQFF,TGTGCCAGCAGCGTCCGGGACTACAAGCAGTTCTTC
TRBD1,few,TRBV7-2,TRBJ2-3,CASSPGTGWTDTQYF,TGTGCCAGCAGCCCCGGGACAGGGTGGACAGATACGCAGTATTTT
.,few,TRBV5-1,TRBJ2-5,CASSFSSLETQYF,TGCGCCAGCAGCTTTTCCAGTTTAGAGACCCAGTACTTC
.,few,TRBV7-3,TRBJ2-6,CASSLTAGVGANVLTF,TGTGCCAGCAGCTTAACCGCCGGGGTCGGGGCCAACGTCCTGACTTTC
.,.,TRBV18,TRBJ1-5,CASSPGPDQPQHF,TGTGCCAGCTCACCGGGACCAGATCAGCCCCAGCATTTT
.,many,TRBV7-2,TRBJ1-1,CASSFLQGRVTEAFF,TGTGCCAGCAGCTTCTTACAGGGTAGGGTTACTGAAGCTTTCTTT
.,few,TRBV7-2,TRBJ2-5,CASSFRNFETQYF,TGTGCCAGCAGCTTCAGGAATTTTGAGACCCAGTACTTC
.,many,TRBV18,TRBJ1-6,CASNSGQYNSPLHF,TGTGCCAGCAACTCCGGACAGTATAATTCACCCCTCCACTTT
TRBD1,many,TRBV5-1,TRBJ2-7,CASSPGTGVAQQYF,TGCGCCAGCAGCCCCGGGACAGGGGTTGCGCAGCAGTACTTC